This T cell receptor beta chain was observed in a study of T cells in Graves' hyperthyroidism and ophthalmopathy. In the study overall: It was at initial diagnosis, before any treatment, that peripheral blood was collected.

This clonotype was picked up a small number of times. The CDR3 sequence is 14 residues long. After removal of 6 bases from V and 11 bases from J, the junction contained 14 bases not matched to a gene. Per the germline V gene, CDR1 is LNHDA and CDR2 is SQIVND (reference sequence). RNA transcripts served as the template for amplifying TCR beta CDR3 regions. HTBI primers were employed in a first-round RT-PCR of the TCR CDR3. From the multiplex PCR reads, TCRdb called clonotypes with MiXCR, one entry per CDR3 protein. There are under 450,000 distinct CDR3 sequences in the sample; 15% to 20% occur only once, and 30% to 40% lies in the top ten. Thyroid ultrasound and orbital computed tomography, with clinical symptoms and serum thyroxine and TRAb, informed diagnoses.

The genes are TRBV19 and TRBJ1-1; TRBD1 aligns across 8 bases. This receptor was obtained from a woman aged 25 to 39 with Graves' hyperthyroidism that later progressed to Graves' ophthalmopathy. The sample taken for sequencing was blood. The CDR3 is CASSPFRDRISAFF. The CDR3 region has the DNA TGTGCCAGTAGCCCCTTCCGGGACAGGATTTCGGCTTTCTTT.